This T cell receptor (beta chain) was sequenced during a study of regulatory T cells in long-lasting Graves disease. The TCR beta library used iRepertoire HTBI primers with Arm-PCR amplification of CDR3. TCRdb passed the multiplex PCR reads through MiXCR, listing each CDR3 protein once. The data hold 500,000 or so distinct CDR3 sequences, with 15% to 20% observed a single time. With 4 bases removed from V and 2 bases from J, the gap between germline ends came to 15 bases. This CDR3 has 15 residues. Per germline, CDR1 SGHRS and CDR2 YFSETQ. There are many counts of this clonotype. Time point of the sample: newly diagnosed GD, antithyroid drugs for less than 3 months. RNA from PBMCs was the source of the TCR library. As collected, the peripheral blood samples measured around 9 milliliters each and went into EDTA tubes. The sample was also reused in another study, on T cells in Graves' hyperthyroidism and ophthalmopathy. This second report adds: The diagnostic basis comprised clinical symptoms, serum thyroxine and TRAb, thyroid ultrasound and orbital computed tomography.

The TCR sequence derives from a middle-aged woman with Graves disease. The source was peripheral blood mononuclear cells (PBMCs), collected at new diagnosis, from a patient treated with antithyroid drugs. V usage is TRBV5-1 and J usage is TRBJ1-1; D unclear. The CDR3 DNA sequence: TGCGCCAGCAGCCATCGCACGGATGGCAACACTGAAGCTTTCTTT. This gives the protein CASSHRTDGNTEAFF.